This TCR beta chain was found in a study of cytomegalovirus exposure and HLA in healthy donors. The CDR3 is 21 residues long. Germline loops: CDR1 LNHDA, CDR2 SQIVND (reference sequence). V trimming: 4 bases; J trimming: 0 bases; junction bases outside the gene matches: 22. With respect to this clone: Its target is unknown.

PCR used 60 Vbeta primers and 13 Jbeta primers. In the original processing: An analysis that came later counted roughly 87 million unique TCR beta chains, around 12 million shared. Data came from immunoSEQ multiplex PCR; TCRdb stores just in-frame clones and leaves some out. The V and J calls and clone size were taken over from that table, and D and trimming were inferred from the DNA. The data contain around 98,000 clones, 81% of them singletons. Findings and limits, study-wide: Common viral pathogens (according to a later analysis) appeared linked to several of the most significant clusters.

The chain joins TRBV19 to TRBJ1-1, with TRBD1 identical over 8 bases. The specimen was PBMCs. This receptor was obtained from a man in his forties in good health and CMV-seronegative. CDR3 loop: CASSRGQGAQLKLYMNTEAFF. The CDR3 DNA is TGTGCCAGTAGTAGGGGTCAGGGGGCGCAACTCAAGTTATATATGAACACTGAAGCTTTCTTT. Full variable domain (remainder filled in from reference TRBV19 and TRBJ1-1): DGGITQSPKYLFRKEGQNVTLSCEQNLNHDAMYWYRQDPGQGLRLIYYSQIVNDFQKGDIAEGYSVSREKKESFPLTVTSAQKNPTAFYLCASSRGQGAQLKLYMNTEAFFGQGTRLTVV.